What follows are 32 T cell receptor beta chains derived from one specimen sequenced in a study of T cell responses to AZD1222 COVID-19 vaccine. Libraries were prepared by immunoSEQ multiplex PCR; TCRdb keeps only in-frame clonotypes and omits some of them. Of some 150,000 clones in the sample, under 95% were seen once. The sequences come from peripheral blood, collected on day 0 of AZD1222 vaccination. Receptors were obtained from an adult in good health.

This clone was observed a handful of times. The chain uses TRBV4-2 and TRBJ1-6, with 9 positions matching TRBD1. The CDR3 runs 16 residues. J lost 9 bases, V lost 3 bases, and 9 bases had no gene match. Germline V lookup: CDR1 LGHNA, CDR2 YNFKEQ. This chain's CDR3 is CASSQSPGTGTSPLHF. The CDR3 nucleotides read TGTGCCAGCAGCCAGTCGCCCGGGACAGGGACTTCACCCCTCCACTTT.

The chain combines TRBV13 with TRBJ1-2; a weak D match, TRBD1 (5 bases). Per germline, CDR1 PRHDT and CDR2 FYEKMQ (reference sequence). The CDR3 consists of 16 residues. The ends were cut back, 3 bases at V and 0 bases at J, with 14 bases in the middle. As DNA, the CDR3 is TGTGCCAGCAGCTTGGGGGTCTCAGGGTCTAACTATGGCTACACCTTC. This encodes CASSLGVSGSNYGYTF. The entire variable domain, with the rest obtained from reference TRBV13 and TRBJ1-2, is as follows: AAGVIQSPRHLIKEKRETATLKCYPIPRHDTVYWYQQGPGQDPQFLISFYEKMQSDKGSIPDRFSAQQFSDYHSELNMSSLELGDSALYFCASSLGVSGSNYGYTFGSGTRLTVV.

This sequence joins TRBV10-3 and TRBJ1-6, with D perhaps matching TRBD1 (5 bases). The germline gives CDR1 ENHRY, CDR2 SYGVKD. Trimming cost V 6 bases and J 6 bases, with 9 bases left between them. The CDR3 spans 13 residues. The CDR3: CAIRQALNSPLHF. DNA of the CDR3: TGTGCCATCAGACAGGCACTTAATTCACCCCTCCACTTT.

The chain uses TRBV7-2 and TRBJ2-5; TRBD1 agrees at 7 bases. From germline, CDR1 is SGHTA and CDR2 FQGNSA. The CDR3 totals 17 residues. J lost 1 base, V lost 6 bases, and 14 bases had no gene match. The CDR3: CASSLSPRDSFQETQYF. CDR3 nucleotide sequence: TGTGCCAGCAGTTTATCACCCCGGGACAGCTTCCAAGAGACCCAGTACTTC.

In this sample, this clone turned up once. This chain joins TRBV19 and TRBJ2-2; 7 bases line up with TRBD2. The CDR3 has 13 residues. Germline V gene lookup returns CDR1 LNHDA and CDR2 SQIVND (reference sequence). V lost 8 bases to trimming and J lost 7 bases; unmatched junction nucleotides: 7. In nucleotides, the CDR3 is TGTGCCAGTCAGCGGGGAAGGGGCGGGGAGCTGTTTTTT. This gives the protein CASQRGRGGELFF.

This chain joins TRBV30 and TRBJ2-4; D call uncertain. There are 15 residues in the CDR3. Germline assignment: CDR1 GTSNPN and CDR2 SVGIG (reference sequence). The V end was cut by 1 base, the J end by 0 bases, with 10 bases between. CDR3: CAWSDIHLAKNIQYF. The DNA of the CDR3 is TGTGCCTGGAGTGATATACACTTAGCCAAAAACATTCAGTACTTC.

The chain uses TRBV5-1 and TRBJ2-2; 9 bases fit TRBD1. This CDR3 spans 15 amino acids. V gave up 2 bases and J gave up 3 bases; unmatched junction bases: 2. CDR1 is SGHRS, CDR2 YFSETQ, per germline. The CDR3 sequence: CASSLRQGDTGELFF. DNA of the CDR3: TGCGCCAGCAGCTTACGACAGGGGGACACCGGGGAGCTGTTTTTT.

The chain couples TRBV18 to TRBJ2-2; TRBD2 matches at 7 bases. Germline V gene data show CDR1 as KGHSH and CDR2 as LQKENI. V gave up 6 bases and J gave up 7 bases; unmatched junction bases: 11. The CDR3 extends over 15 amino acids. CDR3 protein: CASSTLAGEVGELFF. As DNA, the CDR3 is TGTGCCAGCTCCACCTTGGCGGGAGAGGTCGGGGAGCTGTTTTTT.

This clone was picked up one time. The genes are TRBV4-3 and TRBJ2-1, with 9 bases matching TRBD2. Germline CDR1 and CDR2: LGHNA and YSLEER. This CDR3 is 16 amino acids long. V dropped 4 bases and J dropped 9; count of bases not matched to a gene: 13. The CDR3 is CASSLLSGTSLVEQFF. The CDR3 bases are TGCGCCAGCAGCCTTCTGTCCGGGACTAGCTTGGTTGAGCAGTTCTTC.

V and J are TRBV27 and TRBJ1-1; D is unresolved. The CDR3 is 9 amino acids. V gave up 5 bases and J gave up 9 bases, with 4 bases separating them. Germline lookup yields CDR1 MNHEY and CDR2 SMNVEV (reference sequence). For the CDR3, the DNA is TGTGCCAGCAGTCACCAAGCTTTCTTT. Its protein product is CASSHQAFF.

This CDR3 is CASSPGVATNEKLFF. CDR3 in DNA: TGTGCCAGCAGTCCAGGGGTTGCAACTAATGAAAAACTGTTTTTT. The gene calls are TRBV28 and TRBJ1-4; D is perhaps TRBD1 (6 bases). CDR1 and CDR2 from the germline V gene are MDHEN and SYDVKM. V lost 5 bases and J lost 0, with 10 bases in between. There are 15 residues in the CDR3.

This clone was seen only a few times. The chain couples TRBV28 to TRBJ2-1; D perhaps matches TRBD2 (5 bases). CDR1 is MDHEN and CDR2 is SYDVKM in the germline V gene. Trimming left V 1 base short and J 7 bases short, with 11 bases between. This CDR3 has 14 amino acids. CDR3 nucleotide sequence: TGTGCCAGCAGTTTATTGTCCGGGATGAATGAGCAGTTCTTC. Translated: CASSLLSGMNEQFF.

The chain uses TRBV6-5 and TRBJ1-2, with 7 nucleotides matching TRBD1. This CDR3 is 15 amino acids long. The V and J ends lost 7 bases and 0 bases, in that order; junction bases with no gene match: 8. Germline loops: CDR1 MNHEY, CDR2 SVGAGI. CDR3 in DNA: TGTGCCAGCACTCCGGACAGGCCAGCTAACTATGGCTACACCTTC. Protein sequence: CASTPDRPANYGYTF.

The J gene is TRBJ2-3, the V gene TRBV6-5; no definite D call. This CDR3 has 13 amino acids. Per germline, CDR1 MNHEY and CDR2 SVGAGI. Trimming took 6 bases from V and 2 from J, leaving 9 bases between them. Here the CDR3 DNA reads TGTGCCAGCAGGCCCTACAACACAGATACGCAGTATTTT. Translated, it gives CASRPYNTDTQYF.

This clone was detected once. The chain is built from TRBV2 and TRBJ2-7; 9 bases align to TRBD2. This CDR3 contains 16 residues. Trimming removed 4 bases from V and 4 bases from J; junction bases left unmatched: 11. CDR1 and CDR2 (germline): SNHLY, FYNNEI. The CDR3 here is CASSAGGRVKWYEQYF. In DNA form, the CDR3 reads TGTGCCAGCAGTGCGGGCGGGAGGGTGAAGTGGTACGAGCAGTACTTC.

This sequence joins TRBV6-6 and TRBJ1-4; 12 positions agree with TRBD1. V lost 5 bases and J lost 0; bases outside the gene matches: 19. This CDR3 comprises 22 residues. Germline V gene sequence: CDR1 MNHNY, CDR2 SVGAGI (reference sequence). The CDR3 loop reads CASSPDNPGQGAFGATNEKLFF. The CDR3 DNA reads as TGTGCCAGCAGTCCCGATAATCCGGGACAGGGGGCTTTTGGGGCAACTAATGAAAAACTGTTTTTT.

The chain has TRBV7-3 and TRBJ2-2; maybe TRBD1 (6 bases). Germline assignment: CDR1 SGHTA and CDR2 FQGTGA. The CDR3 has 17 residues. Trimming took 2 bases from V and 7 from J, leaving 20 bases between them. CDR3 loop: CASSLYSRNRADGELFF. The CDR3 nucleotides are TGTGCCAGCAGCTTATATAGCCGGAACAGGGCGGACGGGGAGCTGTTTTTT.

V gene TRBV5-4 combines with J gene TRBJ2-1; 9 bases fit TRBD2. The CDR3 has 17 residues. Germline values: CDR1 SGHNT, CDR2 YYREEE (reference sequence). The V and J ends lost 0 bases and 4 bases, in that order; junction bases with no gene match: 8. DNA for the CDR3: TGTGCCAGCAGCTTGGCGGCGGGAGGGCCGTATTACAATGAGCAGTTCTTC. It yields the protein CASSLAAGGPYYNEQFF.

J is TRBJ2-7 and V is TRBV6-5; 8 bases fit TRBD1. Per germline, CDR1 MNHEY and CDR2 SVGAGI. CDR3 length equals 15 residues. Germline trimming cut 2 bases from V and 3 bases from J; bases unmatched to any gene: 6. CDR3 sequence (DNA): TGTGCCAGCAGTTACGCGGACAGGGTTTACTACGAGCAGTACTTC. This sequence encodes CASSYADRVYYEQYF.

This clone is a singleton in its sample. The rearrangement links TRBV21-1 to TRBJ2-1; TRBD2 was called by the table and not checked on the DNA. TRBV21-1 represents a pseudogene. The CDR3 spans 15 residues. The CDR3: CASSKGLAATNEQFF. The CDR3 nucleotides read TGTGCCAGCAGCAAAGGGCTAGCGGCGACCAATGAGCAGTTCTTC.

This chain joins TRBV19 and TRBJ2-3; D assignment may be TRBD1 or TRBD2 (5 bases each). The V gene's germline CDR1 is LNHDA and CDR2 SQIVND (reference sequence). Trimming pared 2 bases from V and 0 bases from J, leaving 9 bases between. CDR3 size: 15 residues. The CDR3 nucleotides are TGTGCCAGTAGTATAACCGGGGCTAGCACAGATACGCAGTATTTT. Amino acids: CASSITGASTDTQYF.

V usage is TRBV7-9 and J usage is TRBJ2-1; 10 bases align to TRBD2. The CDR3 sequence is 15 residues long. CDR1 is SEHNR, CDR2 FQNEAQ, per germline (reference sequence). Trimming removed 4 bases from V and 4 bases from J; junction bases left unmatched: 4. CDR3 sequence reads: CASSWTSGGYNEQFF. The DNA for the CDR3 is TGTGCCAGCAGCTGGACTAGCGGTGGTTACAATGAGCAGTTCTTC.

The rearrangement joins TRBV19 to TRBJ2-4; TRBD2 aligns across 13 bases. Per germline, CDR1 LNHDA and CDR2 SQIVND (reference sequence). The V gene end was trimmed by 1 base and the J gene end by 9 bases; junction bases not matched to a gene: 9. There are 17 residues in the CDR3. CDR3 bases: TGTGCCAGTAGTATAGTAGGACTAGCGGGAGAGGATGGCATTCAGTACTTC. Translating it yields CASSIVGLAGEDGIQYF.

The chain uses TRBV28 and TRBJ2-5; no clear D. The CDR3 loop spans 14 amino acids. The germline CDR1 and CDR2 sequences are MDHEN and SYDVKM. Trimming shortened V by 1 base and J by 7 bases, and 13 bases separated the two germline ends. The CDR3 reads CASSLLSPLRTQYF. The CDR3 nucleotides are TGTGCCAGCAGTTTATTGAGCCCGTTACGGACCCAGTACTTC. The full variable domain, in which reference TRBV28 and TRBJ2-5 provide the parts outside the CDR3, is DVKVTQSSRYLVKRTGEKVFLECVQDMDHENMFWYRQDPGLGLRLIYFSYDVKMKEKGDIPEGYSVSREKKERFSLILESASTNQTSMYLCASSLLSPLRTQYFGPGTRLLVL.

This clone was counted a single time. The CDR3 sequence: CASSLWVRRAGAFF. DNA for the CDR3: TGTGCCAGCAGTTTATGGGTCAGGAGGGCGGGAGCTTTCTTT. This chain links TRBV28 with TRBJ1-1, with D unresolved. The germline V gene encodes CDR1 MDHEN and CDR2 SYDVKM. The length of the CDR3 is 14 residues. Trimming took 0 bases from V and 10 from J, leaving 15 bases between them.

The chain employs TRBV29-1 and TRBJ1-1; TRBD1 matches 9 bases. CDR1 is SQVTM, CDR2 ANQGSEA, per germline. Germline trimming cut 1 base from V and 8 bases from J; bases unmatched to any gene: 5. The CDR3 is 13 amino acids. CDR3 in DNA: TGCAGCGTTGAAGGGGGACAGGGCCCAGAAGCTTTCTTT. Translated, it gives CSVEGGQGPEAFF.

The chain recombines TRBV19 with TRBJ2-1; tentatively, D is TRBD2 (7 bases). Germline lookup yields CDR1 LNHDA and CDR2 SQIVND (reference sequence). Trimming cost V 1 base and J 7 bases, with 14 bases left between them. The CDR3 runs 15 residues. Here the CDR3 DNA reads TGTGCCAGTAGTATAGGTTCGGGGGGCAATAATGAGCAGTTCTTC. Encoded protein: CASSIGSGGNNEQFF.

The rearrangement links TRBV19 to TRBJ1-5; D gene unclear. The CDR3 covers 12 residues. V lost 5 bases, J lost 7 bases, and 9 bases lay in between. Germline V gene lookup returns CDR1 LNHDA and CDR2 SQIVND (reference sequence). The CDR3 loop reads CASSFLSQPQHF. The DNA of the CDR3 is TGTGCCAGTAGTTTCTTAAGCCAGCCCCAGCATTTT.

V usage is TRBV3-1 (or the pseudogene TRBV3-2) and J usage is TRBJ1-1; 11 bases are a match to TRBD1. The CDR3 length is 14 residues. The trim removed 3 bases at V and 10 bases at J, leaving 7 bases unmatched. The germline CDR1 and CDR2 sequences are LGHDT and YNNKEL (reference sequence). This CDR3 reads CASSHGQGAVIAFF. CDR3 DNA sequence: TGTGCCAGCAGCCACGGACAGGGGGCGGTGATAGCTTTCTTT.

This clone was picked up one time. V is TRBV27 and J is TRBJ2-7, with TRBD1 matching 7 bases. Looked up from germline, CDR1 is MNHEY and CDR2 is SMNVEV (reference sequence). This CDR3 is built from 14 residues. V lost 2 bases to trimming and J lost 4 bases; unmatched junction nucleotides: 5. The CDR3: CASSLGTAAYEQYF. CDR3 bases: TGTGCCAGCAGTTTAGGGACAGCTGCTTACGAGCAGTACTTC.

The chain combines TRBV28 with TRBJ1-1; maybe TRBD1 (6 bases). V dropped 2 bases and J dropped 3 bases, with 10 bases sitting between them. Germline V gives CDR1 MDHEN, CDR2 SYDVKM. CDR3 length: 14 amino acids. The chain's CDR3 is CASSLPDSHTEAFF. The CDR3 DNA reads as TGTGCCAGCAGTTTACCGGACAGCCACACTGAAGCTTTCTTT.

The gene calls are TRBV28 and TRBJ2-7; D not certain. Germline V gene data show CDR1 as MDHEN and CDR2 as SYDVKM. Trimming shortened V by 4 bases and J by 4 bases, and 8 bases separated the two germline ends. The CDR3 runs to 12 residues. This CDR3 reads CASSSTRYEQYF. Written as DNA, the CDR3 is TGTGCCAGCAGTTCCACGAGGTACGAGCAGTACTTC.